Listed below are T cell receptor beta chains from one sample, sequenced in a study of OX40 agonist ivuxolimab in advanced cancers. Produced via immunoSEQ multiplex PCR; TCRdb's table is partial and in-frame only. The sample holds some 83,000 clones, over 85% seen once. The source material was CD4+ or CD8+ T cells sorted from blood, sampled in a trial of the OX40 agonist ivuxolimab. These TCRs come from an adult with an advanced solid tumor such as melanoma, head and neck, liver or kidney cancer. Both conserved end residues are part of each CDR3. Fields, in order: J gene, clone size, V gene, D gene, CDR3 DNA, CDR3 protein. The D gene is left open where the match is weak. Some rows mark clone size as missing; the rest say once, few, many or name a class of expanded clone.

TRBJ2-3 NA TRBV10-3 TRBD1 TGTGCCACAAGGACAGGGCCTAGCACAGATACGCAGTATTTT CATRTGPSTDTQYF
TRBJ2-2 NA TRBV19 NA TGTGCCAGTACCGGCAGGGCAGACTGGTCCGGGGAGCTGTTTTTT CASTGRADWSGELFF
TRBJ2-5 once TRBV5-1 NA TGCGCCAGCAGCTTGGCCTCGACTACCAGAAAGACCCAGTACTTC CASSLASTTRKTQYF
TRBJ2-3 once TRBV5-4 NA TGTGCCAGCAGCTCAACCCGTGATACGCAGTATTTT CASSSTRDTQYF
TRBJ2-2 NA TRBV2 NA TGTGCCAGCAGTGATTTTGCAGTGCGGCCGGGGGAGCTGTTTTTT CASSDFAVRPGELFF
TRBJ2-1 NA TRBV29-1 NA TGCAGCGTTCTCGGCGGGACCTACAATGAGCAGTTCTTC CSVLGGTYNEQFF
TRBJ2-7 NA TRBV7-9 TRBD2 TGTGCCAGCAGCTCGACTAGCGGGAGTCGTATCTACGAGCAGTACTTC CASSSTSGSRIYEQYF
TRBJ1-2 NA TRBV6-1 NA TGTGCCATCTCATGGAACTATGGCTACACCTTC CAISWNYGYTF
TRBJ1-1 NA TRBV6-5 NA TGTGCCAGCAGTCCGACCTTGACTGAAGCTTTCTTT CASSPTLTEAFF
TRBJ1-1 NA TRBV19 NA TGTGCCACCGGGGGAACTGAAGCTTTCTTT CATGGTEAFF
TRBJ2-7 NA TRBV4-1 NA TGCGCCAGCAGCCCCCGGGACACCTACGAGCAGTACTTC CASSPRDTYEQYF
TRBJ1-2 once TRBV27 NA TGTGCCAGCAGACCCTTTTTGTGGGGGGATGGCTACACCTTC CASRPFLWGDGYTF
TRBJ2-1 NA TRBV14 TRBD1 TGTGCCAGCAGTCGATTTCTGGGACAGGTTCCCAATGAGCAGTTCTTC CASSRFLGQVPNEQFF
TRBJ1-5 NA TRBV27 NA TGTGCCAGCAGTCCCACCTTCGGGAGCAATCAGCCCCAGCATTTT CASSPTFGSNQPQHF
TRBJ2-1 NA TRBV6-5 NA TGTGCCAGCAGTCCCGCAGGATCCTACAATGAGCAGTTCTTC CASSPAGSYNEQFF
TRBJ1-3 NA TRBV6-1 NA TGTGCCAGCAGTGGTTCAGGGGTTCATGGAAACACCATATATTTT CASSGSGVHGNTIYF
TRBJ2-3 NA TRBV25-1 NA TGTGCCAGCCGGGCCGTTGGGACAGATACGCAGTATTTT CASRAVGTDTQYF
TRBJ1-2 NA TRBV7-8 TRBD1 TGTGCCAGCAGCCCAAACAGGGGGAGCTATGGCTACACCTTC CASSPNRGSYGYTF
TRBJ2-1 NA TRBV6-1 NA TGTGCCAGCAGTGCAGCATGGGGGGACGTCTACAATGAGCAGTTCTTC CASSAAWGDVYNEQFF
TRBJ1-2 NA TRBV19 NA TGTGCCAGTAGGCCGGGGAACTATGGCTACACCTTC CASRPGNYGYTF
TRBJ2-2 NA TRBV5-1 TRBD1 TGCGCCAGCAGCTGGACAGGGTCGAACACCGGGGAGCTGTTTTTT CASSWTGSNTGELFF
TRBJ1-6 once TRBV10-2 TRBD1 TGCGCCAGCAGTGAGCACCGGACAGGGCCGAATTCACCCCTCCACTTT CASSEHRTGPNSPLHF
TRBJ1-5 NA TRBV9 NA TGTGCCAGCAGCGCAGGAGATCAGCCCCAGCATTTT CASSAGDQPQHF
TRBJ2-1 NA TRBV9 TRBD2 TGTGCCAGCAGCGTAGGGGCTAGCGGGCTAAATGAGCAGTTCTTC CASSVGASGLNEQFF
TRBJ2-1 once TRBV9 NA TGTGCCAGCAGCGTAGACGGGGGCTATGAGCAGTTCTTC CASSVDGGYEQFF
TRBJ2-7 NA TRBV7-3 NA TGTGCCAGCAGCTTAAACGGGCCTGGCAGCTCCTACGAGCAGTACTTC CASSLNGPGSSYEQYF
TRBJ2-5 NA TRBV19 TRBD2 TGTGCCAGTGGGGGACTACGAGAGACCCAGTACTTC CASGGLRETQYF
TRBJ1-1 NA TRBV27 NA TGTGCCAGCAGCCTAGGGATGAACACTGAAGCTTTCTTT CASSLGMNTEAFF
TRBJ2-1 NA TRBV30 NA TGTGCCTGGAGGGCAGCCGTTAGCTCCTACAATGAGCAGTTCTTC CAWRAAVSSYNEQFF
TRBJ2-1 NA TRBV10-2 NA TGCGCCAGCAGTGAGTCTAGCAGCTACAATGAGCAGTTCTTC CASSESSSYNEQFF
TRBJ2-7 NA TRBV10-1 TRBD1 TGCGCCAGCAGTTCGCTTCAGGGGGCGCGGGAGCAGTACTTC CASSSLQGAREQYF
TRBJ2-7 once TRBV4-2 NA TGTGCCAGCAGCCAAGGTGCCCCTCAACCCTACGAGCAGTACTTC CASSQGAPQPYEQYF
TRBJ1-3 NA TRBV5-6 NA TGTGCCAGCAGCTCACCAGGCCTGTCTGGAAACACCATATATTTT CASSSPGLSGNTIYF
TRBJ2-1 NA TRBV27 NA TGTGCCAGCAGTTTACCCGGGGGCGGTTGGGATGAGCAGTTCTTC CASSLPGGGWDEQFF
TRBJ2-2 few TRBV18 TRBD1 TGTGCCAGCTCACCCAAGGGACAGGCGAACACCGGGGAGCTGTTTTTT CASSPKGQANTGELFF
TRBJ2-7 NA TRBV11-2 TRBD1 TGTGCCAGCAGCTTTTGGACAGGGGGCTACGAGCAGTACTTC CASSFWTGGYEQYF
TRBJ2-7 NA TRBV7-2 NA TGTGCCAGCCGTAGCCAGGGTACCCCCTACGAGCAGTACTTC CASRSQGTPYEQYF
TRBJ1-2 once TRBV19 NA TGTGCCAGTAGTATCCGGGGGGGACTCCTCTATGGCTACACCTTC CASSIRGGLLYGYTF
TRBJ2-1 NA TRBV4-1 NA TGCGCCAGCAGCCAAGATCGGCGGGAAGGATACAATGAGCAGTTCTTC CASSQDRREGYNEQFF